This TCR beta chain originates from a study of graft-versus-host responses after intestinal transplantation. Overall study context: Each recipient received anti-thymocyte globulin induction, then tacrolimus and steroids for approximately three years.

The germline V gene encodes CDR1 MNHNS and CDR2 SASEGT. J gave up 8 bases and V 1 base, and 5 bases lay outside the gene matches. This CDR3 is 14 amino acids long. On this clone: What it recognizes is unknown.

Profiling relied on immunoSEQ multiplex PCR, and the TCRdb table lists in-frame clones only, not all of them. The sample lists about 92,000 clones; under 95% were seen once. Here the sequenced sample was unstimulated CD8+ T cells sorted from spleen or lymph node cells, taken before intestinal transplant. The J gene is TRBJ1-2, the V gene TRBV6-1; 9 bases are shared with TRBD1. The sequence was collected from a human donor who received an intestinal transplant. CDR3 bases: TGTGCCAGCAGTGAAGAGGGGACAGGGAAGGGCTACACCTTC. Translating gives CASSEEGTGKGYTF.